This TCR beta chain stems from a study of blood T cell repertoires in COVID-19. As for the study in general: Nucleic acid was either cDNA or gDNA, and it came from T cells, B-cell-depleted T cells, or PBMCs.

Methods used by the authors: Reference gene primer amplification in the assay estimated nucleated cell counts. Assay used: immunoSEQ multiplex PCR; TCRdb lists only in-frame clones, some missing. That table furnishes V, J and clone size, whereas the DNA furnished D and trimming. The profile covers 140,000 to 150,000 clones, with roughly 78% appearing a single time and 6% taken by the ten largest. CDR3 length: 13 amino acids. Trimming left V 0 bases short and J 8 bases short, with 8 bases between. The germline V gene has CDR1 WNHNN and CDR2 SYGVQD (reference sequence). This chain connects TRBV10-1 to TRBJ2-4; D unresolved. Input material: PBMCs or T cells enriched from blood (not recorded which). The sequence was collected from a woman between 50 and 59 years old who had recovered from COVID-19. The CDR3: CASSESAEDIQYF. In nucleotides, the CDR3 is TGCGCCAGCAGTGAGTCGGCCGAAGACATTCAGTACTTC.